Sequencing of this T cell receptor (beta chain) was carried out in a study of cytomegalovirus exposure and HLA in healthy donors. Across the study: The early release's HLA-typed donors yielded tens of millions of unique TCRs. Study results and caveats: A later analysis linked a missense variant in DCLRE1C to the trimming of TCR beta V and J genes. Among the CMV-associated chains, a few were confirmed in vitro as specific for CMV antigens.

Trimming left V 1 base short and J 3 bases short, with 7 bases between. Per the germline V gene, CDR1 is LGHNA and CDR2 is YSLEER. The CDR3 contains 13 residues. Primers included in the PCR were 60 Vbeta and 13 Jbeta primers. Clones were read by immunoSEQ multiplex PCR, and TCRdb kept only the in-frame ones, dropping some. The table shows some 200,000 clones, with around three quarters occurring only once. Worth noting for this clone: Its specificity is unknown.

The origin of this receptor is a woman aged 50 to 60 in good health and CMV-seronegative. Sequenced: PBMCs. The V and J genes are TRBV4-3 and TRBJ2-7; D is ambiguous. DNA for the CDR3: TGCGCCAGCAGCCAAGGGAGAAACTACGAGCAGTACTTC. Translation: CASSQGRNYEQYF.